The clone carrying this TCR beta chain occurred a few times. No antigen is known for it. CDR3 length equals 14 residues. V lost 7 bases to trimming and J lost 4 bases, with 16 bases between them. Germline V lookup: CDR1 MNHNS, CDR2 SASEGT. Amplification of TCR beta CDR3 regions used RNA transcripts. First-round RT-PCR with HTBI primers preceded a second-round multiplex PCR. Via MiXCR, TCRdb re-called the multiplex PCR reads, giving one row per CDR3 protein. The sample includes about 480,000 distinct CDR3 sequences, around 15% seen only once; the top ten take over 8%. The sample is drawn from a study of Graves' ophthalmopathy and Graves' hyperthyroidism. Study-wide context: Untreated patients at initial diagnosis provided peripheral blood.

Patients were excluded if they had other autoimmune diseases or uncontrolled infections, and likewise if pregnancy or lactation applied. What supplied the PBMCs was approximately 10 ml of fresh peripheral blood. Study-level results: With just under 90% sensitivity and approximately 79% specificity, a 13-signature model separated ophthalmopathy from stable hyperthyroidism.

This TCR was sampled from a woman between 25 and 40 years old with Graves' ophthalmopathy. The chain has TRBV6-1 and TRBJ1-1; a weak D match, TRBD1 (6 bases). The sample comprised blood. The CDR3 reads CASTTGGLGTEAFF. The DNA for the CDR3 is TGTGCCAGCACCACGGGGGGGCTGGGCACTGAAGCTTTCTTT.